This is a list of T cell receptor beta chains from one sample in a study of blood T cell repertoires in COVID-19. TCRdb's table, derived via immunoSEQ multiplex PCR, lists solely in-frame clones and lacks some. The sample has roughly 380,000 clones, more than 75% seen once. Sequencing used PBMCs or T cells enriched from blood (not recorded which). Source of these receptors: a young woman who had recovered from COVID-19. The CDR3 runs from the conserved cysteine through the conserved F or W.

v_call	cdr3_aa
TRBV5-4	CASSPGGTHTIYEQYF
TRBV11-2	CASSSPTRGSNEQFF
TRBV29-1	CSVQGYTEAFF
TRBV19	CASSIVLGGDQPQHF
TRBV11-3	CASSLGLTSGSTGELFF
TRBV30	CAWSVWGDTEAFF
TRBV5-1	CASSLVPGGTEAFF
TRBV7-9	CASSLGLFWEGQETQYF
TRBV11-1	CASSRLAGSSTDTQYF
TRBV7-9	CASSLEGGTEAFF